This T cell receptor beta chain was sequenced in a study of blood T cell repertoires in COVID-19. Concerning this clone itself: Relative to the germline gene, one junction end is altered; a read error may explain this.

The method was immunoSEQ multiplex PCR; TCRdb's version includes in-frame clones alone and lacks a portion of them. The sample has some 150,000 clones, about 86% seen once. The CDR3 covers 12 residues. Germline loops: CDR1 SQVTM, CDR2 ANQGSEA. The TCR comes from a man aged 65 to 85 with acute or convalescent COVID-19. V gene TRBV29-1 combines with J gene TRBJ2-2; tentative D call: TRBD2 (7 bases). Specimen: peripheral blood. The CDR3 loop is CSVEGGGGQLFF. The DNA for the CDR3 is TGCAGCGTTGAAGGGGGGGGCGGGCAGCTGTTTTTT.